This T cell receptor (beta chain) was identified in a study of OX40 agonist ivuxolimab in advanced cancers. Some clones are missing from TCRdb's copy, which holds only in-frame ones; the method was immunoSEQ multiplex PCR. The table lists nearly 50,000 clones, about 81% of them singletons, with more than 5.5% in the top ten. The CDR3 has 14 residues. Germline lookup yields CDR1 SGHAT and CDR2 FQNNGV. Germline trimming cut 3 bases from V and 1 base from J; bases unmatched to any gene: 3. This chain joins TRBV11-2 and TRBJ2-7, with TRBD1 identical over 7 bases. The clonotype originates from an adult with an advanced solid tumor such as melanoma, head and neck, liver or kidney cancer. This material consisted of CD4+ or CD8+ T cells sorted from blood, taken in a trial of the OX40 agonist ivuxolimab. This CDR3 reads CASSLYRGSYEQYF. The CDR3 DNA is TGTGCCAGCAGCTTGTACAGGGGATCCTACGAGCAGTACTTC.